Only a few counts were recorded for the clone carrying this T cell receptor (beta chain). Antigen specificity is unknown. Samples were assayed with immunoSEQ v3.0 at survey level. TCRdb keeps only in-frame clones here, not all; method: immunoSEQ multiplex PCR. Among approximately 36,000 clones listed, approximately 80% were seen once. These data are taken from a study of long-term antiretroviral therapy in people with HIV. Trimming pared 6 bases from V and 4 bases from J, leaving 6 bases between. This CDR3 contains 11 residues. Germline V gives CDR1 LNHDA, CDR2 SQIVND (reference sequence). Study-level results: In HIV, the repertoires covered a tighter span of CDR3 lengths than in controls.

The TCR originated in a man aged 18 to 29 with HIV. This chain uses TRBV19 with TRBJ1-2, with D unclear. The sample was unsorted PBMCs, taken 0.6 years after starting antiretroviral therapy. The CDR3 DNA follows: TGTGCCAGTAGGTCAGTCTATGGCTACACCTTC. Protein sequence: CASRSVYGYTF.